The present TCR beta chain was sequenced within a study of blood T cell repertoires in COVID-19. Study background: COVID-19 samples collected from the United States, Italy and Spain covered acute and convalescent phases. The analysed material was cDNA or gDNA that came from T cells, B-cell-depleted T cells, or PBMCs.

Patients in Seattle were enrolled during active infection, then followed longitudinally. The germline V gene encodes CDR1 MNHNS and CDR2 SASEGT. The CDR3 totals 13 residues. The junction had 4 bases not matched to a gene; V was cut back by 3 bases and J by 8 bases. How the authors handled the data: Reference gene primer amplification gave nucleated cell count estimates. TCRdb keeps only in-frame clones here, not all; method: immunoSEQ multiplex PCR. V, J and clone size were drawn from that table, and D and trimming were deduced from the DNA. Counted here are 250,000 to 350,000 clones, more than 70% occurring once; the ten biggest clones make up about 11%.

What was sequenced was peripheral blood. This TCR came from a woman between 25 and 40 years old with COVID-19, enrolled during active disease. The chain recombines TRBV6-1 with TRBJ1-2, with 9 bases that match TRBD1. The CDR3 DNA sequence: TGTGCCAGCAGTGATGGGACAGGGTACGGCTACACCTTC. The encoded protein is CASSDGTGYGYTF.